Listed below are T cell receptor beta chains from one sample, sequenced in a study of vaccination and CD4 T cells after COVID-19. TCRdb passed the PCR reads through MiXCR, listing each CDR3 protein once. The table records 2,500 to 3,500 distinct CDR3 sequences, 20% to 30% of them present only once. Antigens for these TCRs are unknown. Source: CD4+ T cells from blood, cultured in vitro, taken after SARS-CoV-2 vaccination. The receptors stem from a human donor who had recovered from COVID-19. Each CDR3 is given with its conserved first and last residue. A D gene is named only where the DNA matches it firmly. Size is omitted from some rows. Given values are once, few, many or a class for expanded clones.

clone_size	v_call	j_call	d_call	cdr3_nt	cdr3_aa
few	TRBV6-1	TRBJ2-7	NA	TGTGCCAGCAGTGAAGGGGGCCACACCTACGAGCAGTACTTC	CASSEGGHTYEQYF
large	TRBV6-5	TRBJ2-1	NA	TGTGCCAGCAGTTACCGTGCTTCCCGGCCGTTCTTC	CASSYRASRPFF
NA	TRBV19	TRBJ2-7	NA	TGTGCCAGTAGTATTGGGGGCGTCAGCTACGAGCAGTACTTC	CASSIGGVSYEQYF
large	TRBV4-1	TRBJ1-2	NA	TGCGCCAGCAGCCAAGAGTGGGGCGACTATGGCTACACCTTC	CASSQEWGDYGYTF
NA	TRBV7-9	TRBJ2-6	TRBD1	TGTGCCAGCAGCTCTTCACTCCGTGCAGGGGGCTCTGGGGCCAACGTCCTGACTTTC	CASSSSLRAGGSGANVLTF
medium-sized	TRBV27	TRBJ2-3	NA	TGTGCCAGCAGTCCCGGACAGACCACAGATACGCAGTATTTT	CASSPGQTTDTQYF
few	TRBV20-1	TRBJ2-1	TRBD2	TGCAGTGCTGACGGGACTAGCGGGGGGTACAATGAGCAGTTCTTC	CSADGTSGGYNEQFF
few	TRBV6-5	TRBJ2-7	NA	TGTGCCAGCAGTTACTCGAACTACCCTAGCTCCTACGAGCAGTACTTC	CASSYSNYPSSYEQYF
NA	TRBV28	TRBJ2-3	NA	TGTGCCAGCAGTTTATTGTCAGCATCAGATACGCAGTATTTT	CASSLLSASDTQYF
NA	TRBV20-1	TRBJ1-2	TRBD1	TGCAGTGCTTTACTGACAGGGAACTATGGCTACACCTTC	CSALLTGNYGYTF
few	TRBV27	TRBJ1-6	TRBD1	TGTGCCAGCACCATTCGGACAGGACAGAATTCACCCCTCCACTTT	CASTIRTGQNSPLHF
NA	TRBV28	TRBJ2-2	NA	TGTGCCAGCAGTTCCCCTTACAGGGTAGGGGGGGCCGGGGAGCTGTTTTTT	CASSSPYRVGGAGELFF
NA	TRBV7-3	TRBJ1-1	NA	TGTGCCAGCAGCCGACAGTTGAACACTGAAGCTTTCTTT	CASSRQLNTEAFF